The clone carrying this T cell receptor beta chain occurred a few times. Its antigen is not identified. V shed 3 bases and J shed 2 bases, with 11 bases lying between them. CDR3 size: 14 residues. Per the germline V gene, CDR1 is MDHEN and CDR2 is SYDVKM. Each patient went into thyroid surgery without having received any treatment. The entry originates in a study of metastatic and nonmetastatic thyroid tumors. Across the whole study: Across blood and tumor or nodule tissue, repertoires from malignant and benign thyroid patients were compared with one another.

As originally analysed: Clinicopathological groups differed in CDR3, with these differences serving to build a distant-metastasis classifier for papillary thyroid cancer. TCRdb re-called clones via MiXCR from the PCR reads. The authors' filters were not applied to this entry. The sample consists of tens of thousands of clones, just over 4% of them appearing once. General study points: Significantly higher TCR beta diversity was reportedly seen in malignant thyroid tumors than benign nodules, in blood and tumor.

Input material: blood. The sequence came from a female donor with papillary thyroid cancer or a benign thyroid nodule (not recorded which). Some clones in this sample may be carry-over from other donors' samples. The chain joins TRBV28 to TRBJ2-7; no firm D call. CDR3 in amino acids: CASSFSIVTYEQYF. DNA for the CDR3: TGTGCCAGCAGTTTCTCTATCGTGACCTACGAGCAGTACTTC.